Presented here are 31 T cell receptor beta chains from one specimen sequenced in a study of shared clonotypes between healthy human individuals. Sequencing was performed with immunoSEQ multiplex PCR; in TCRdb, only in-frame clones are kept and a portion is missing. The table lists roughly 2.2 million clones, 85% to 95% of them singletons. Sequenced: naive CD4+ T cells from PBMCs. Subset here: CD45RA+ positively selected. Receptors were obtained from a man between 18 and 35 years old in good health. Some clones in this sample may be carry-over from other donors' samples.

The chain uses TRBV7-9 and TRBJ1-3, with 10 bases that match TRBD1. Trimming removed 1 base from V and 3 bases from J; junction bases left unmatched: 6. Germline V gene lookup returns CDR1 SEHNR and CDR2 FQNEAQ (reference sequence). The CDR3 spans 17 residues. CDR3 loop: CASSLGATGGFGNTIYF. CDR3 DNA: TGTGCCAGCAGCTTAGGGGCGACAGGGGGCTTTGGAAACACCATATATTTT. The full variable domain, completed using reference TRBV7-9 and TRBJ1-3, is DTGVSQNPRHKITKRGQNVTFRCDPISEHNRLYWYRQTLGQGPEFLTYFQNEAQLEKSRLLSDRFSAERPKGSFSTLEIQRTEQGDSAMYLCASSLGATGGFGNTIYFGEGSWLTVV.

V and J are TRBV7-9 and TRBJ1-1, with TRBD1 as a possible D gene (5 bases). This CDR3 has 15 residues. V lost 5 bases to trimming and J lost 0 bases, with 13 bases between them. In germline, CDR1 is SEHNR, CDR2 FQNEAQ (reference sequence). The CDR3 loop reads CASSPSGGMNTEAFF. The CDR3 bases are TGTGCCAGCAGCCCCAGCGGGGGTATGAACACTGAAGCTTTCTTT. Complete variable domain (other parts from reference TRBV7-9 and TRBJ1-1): DTGVSQNPRHKITKRGQNVTFRCDPISEHNRLYWYRQTLGQGPEFLTYFQNEAQLEKSRLLSDRFSAERPKGSFSTLEIQRTEQGDSAMYLCASSPSGGMNTEAFFGQGTRLTVV.

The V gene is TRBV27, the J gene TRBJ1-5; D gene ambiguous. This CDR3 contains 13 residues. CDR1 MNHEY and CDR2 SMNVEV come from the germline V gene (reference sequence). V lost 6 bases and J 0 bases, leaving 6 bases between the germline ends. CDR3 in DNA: TGTGCCAGCAGCCTTCATAGCAATCAGCCCCAGCATTTT. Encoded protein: CASSLHSNQPQHF.

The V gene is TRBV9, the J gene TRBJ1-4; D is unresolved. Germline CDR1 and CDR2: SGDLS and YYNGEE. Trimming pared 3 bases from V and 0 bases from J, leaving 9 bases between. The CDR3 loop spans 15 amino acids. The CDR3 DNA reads TGTGCCAGCAGCGGTGACGGGACAACTAATGAAAAACTGTTTTTT. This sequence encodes CASSGDGTTNEKLFF. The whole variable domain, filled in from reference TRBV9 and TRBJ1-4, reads DSGVTQTPKHLITATGQRVTLRCSPRSGDLSVYWYQQSLDQGLQFLIQYYNGEERAKGNILERFSAQQFPDLHSELNLSSLELGDSALYFCASSGDGTTNEKLFFGSGTQLSVL.

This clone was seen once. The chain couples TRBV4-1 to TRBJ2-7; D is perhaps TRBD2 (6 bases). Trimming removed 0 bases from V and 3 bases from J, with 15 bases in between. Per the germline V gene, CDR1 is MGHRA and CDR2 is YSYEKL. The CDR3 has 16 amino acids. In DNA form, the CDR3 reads TGCGCCAGCAGCCAAGACCCCCGGGGGAAGGTCTACGAGCAGTACTTC. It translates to CASSQDPRGKVYEQYF.

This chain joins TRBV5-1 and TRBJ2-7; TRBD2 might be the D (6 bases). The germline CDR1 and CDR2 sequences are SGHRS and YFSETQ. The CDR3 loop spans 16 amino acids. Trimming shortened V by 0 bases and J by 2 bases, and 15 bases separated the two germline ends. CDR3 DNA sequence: TGCGCCAGCAGCTTGGCCGAAGGGACTGCCGCCTACGAGCAGTACTTC. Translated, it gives CASSLAEGTAAYEQYF.

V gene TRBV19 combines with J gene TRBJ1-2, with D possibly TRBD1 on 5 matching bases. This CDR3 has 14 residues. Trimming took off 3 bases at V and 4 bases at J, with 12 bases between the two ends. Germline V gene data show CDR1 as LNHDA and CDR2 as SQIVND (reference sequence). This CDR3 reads CASSILGESYGYTF. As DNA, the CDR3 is TGTGCCAGTAGTATCTTAGGGGAGAGCTATGGCTACACCTTC.

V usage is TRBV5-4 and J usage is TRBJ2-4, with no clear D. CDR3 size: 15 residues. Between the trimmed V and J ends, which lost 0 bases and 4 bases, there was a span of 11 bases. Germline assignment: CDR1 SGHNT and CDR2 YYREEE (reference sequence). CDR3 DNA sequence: TGTGCCAGCAGCTTGGAGCCCGGATCTAAAAACATTCAGTACTTC. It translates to CASSLEPGSKNIQYF.

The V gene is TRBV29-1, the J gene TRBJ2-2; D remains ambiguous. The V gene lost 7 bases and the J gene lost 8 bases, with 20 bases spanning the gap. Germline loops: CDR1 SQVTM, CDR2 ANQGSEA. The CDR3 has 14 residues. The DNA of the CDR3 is TGCAGCGCAGTTACTTCCCACGCTTTAGGGGAGCTGTTTTTT. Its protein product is CSAVTSHALGELFF.

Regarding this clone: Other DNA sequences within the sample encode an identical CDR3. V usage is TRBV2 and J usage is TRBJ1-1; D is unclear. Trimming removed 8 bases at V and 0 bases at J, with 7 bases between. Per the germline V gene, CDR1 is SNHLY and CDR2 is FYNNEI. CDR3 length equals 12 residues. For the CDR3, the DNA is TGTGCCAGCCACCGAATGAACACTGAAGCTTTCTTT. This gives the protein CASHRMNTEAFF.

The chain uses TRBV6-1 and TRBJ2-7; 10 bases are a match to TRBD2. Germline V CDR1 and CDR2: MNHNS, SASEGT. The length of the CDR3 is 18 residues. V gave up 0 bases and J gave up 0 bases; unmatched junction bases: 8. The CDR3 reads CASSEALTSGWSSYEQYF. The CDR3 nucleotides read TGTGCCAGCAGTGAAGCGCTGACTAGCGGGTGGAGCTCCTACGAGCAGTACTTC.

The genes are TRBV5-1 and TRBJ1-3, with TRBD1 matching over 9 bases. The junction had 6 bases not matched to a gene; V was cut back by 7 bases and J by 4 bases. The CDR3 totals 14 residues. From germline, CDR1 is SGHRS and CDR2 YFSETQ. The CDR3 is CASETGTGGNTIYF. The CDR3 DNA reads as TGCGCCAGCGAGACGGGGACAGGGGGAAACACCATATATTTT.

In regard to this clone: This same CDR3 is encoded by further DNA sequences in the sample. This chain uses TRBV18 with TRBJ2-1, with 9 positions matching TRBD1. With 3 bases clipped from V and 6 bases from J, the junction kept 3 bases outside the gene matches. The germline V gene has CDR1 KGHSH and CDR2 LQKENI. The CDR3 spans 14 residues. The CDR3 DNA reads TGTGCCAGCTCACCGAGGACAGGGGTCAATGAGCAGTTCTTC. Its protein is CASSPRTGVNEQFF.

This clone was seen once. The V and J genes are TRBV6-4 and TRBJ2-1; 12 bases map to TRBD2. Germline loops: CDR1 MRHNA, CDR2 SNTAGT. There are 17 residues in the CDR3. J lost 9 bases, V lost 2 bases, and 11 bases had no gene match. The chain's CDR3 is CASSDGASGRAYGEQFF. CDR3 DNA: TGTGCCAGCAGTGACGGGGCTAGCGGGAGGGCCTACGGTGAGCAGTTCTTC.

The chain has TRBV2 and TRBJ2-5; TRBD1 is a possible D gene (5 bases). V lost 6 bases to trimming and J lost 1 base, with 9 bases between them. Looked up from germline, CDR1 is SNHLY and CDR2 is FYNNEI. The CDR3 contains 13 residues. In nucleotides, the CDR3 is TGTGCCAGCAGGCGACAGATCCAAGAGACCCAGTACTTC. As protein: CASRRQIQETQYF.

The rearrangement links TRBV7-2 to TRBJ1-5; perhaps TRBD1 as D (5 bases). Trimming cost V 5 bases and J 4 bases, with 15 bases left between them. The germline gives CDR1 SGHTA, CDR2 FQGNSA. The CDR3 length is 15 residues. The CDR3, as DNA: TGTGCCAGCAGCCACATGTGGGGGGGGAATCAGCCCCAGCATTTT. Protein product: CASSHMWGGNQPQHF.

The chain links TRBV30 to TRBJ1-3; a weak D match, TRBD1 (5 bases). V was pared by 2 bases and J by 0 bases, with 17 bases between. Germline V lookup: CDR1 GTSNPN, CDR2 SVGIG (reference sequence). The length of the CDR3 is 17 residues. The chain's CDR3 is CAWSPLDSKSSGNTIYF. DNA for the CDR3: TGTGCCTGGAGTCCCCTAGACAGCAAGAGCTCTGGAAACACCATATATTTT.

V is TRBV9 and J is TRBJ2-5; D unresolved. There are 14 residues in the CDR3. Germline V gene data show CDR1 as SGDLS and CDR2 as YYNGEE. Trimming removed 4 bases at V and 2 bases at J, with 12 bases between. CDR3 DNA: TGTGCCAGCAGCCCGCCGTCAGCTCAAGAGACCCAGTACTTC. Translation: CASSPPSAQETQYF.

The CDR3 is CAWSPTGGTSSPLHF. Here the CDR3 DNA reads TGTGCCTGGAGTCCGACAGGGGGCACGAGTTCACCCCTCCACTTT. The chain recombines TRBV30 with TRBJ1-6, with 10 nucleotides matching TRBD1. In germline, CDR1 is GTSNPN, CDR2 SVGIG (reference sequence). The trim removed 2 bases at V and 9 bases at J, leaving 7 bases unmatched. This CDR3 is built from 15 residues.

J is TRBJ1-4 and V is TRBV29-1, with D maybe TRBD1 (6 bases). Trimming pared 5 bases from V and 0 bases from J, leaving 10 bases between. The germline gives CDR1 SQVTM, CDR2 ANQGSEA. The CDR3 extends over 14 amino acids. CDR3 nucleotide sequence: TGCAGCGTTACAGGGAGTCCAACTAATGAAAAACTGTTTTTT. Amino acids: CSVTGSPTNEKLFF.

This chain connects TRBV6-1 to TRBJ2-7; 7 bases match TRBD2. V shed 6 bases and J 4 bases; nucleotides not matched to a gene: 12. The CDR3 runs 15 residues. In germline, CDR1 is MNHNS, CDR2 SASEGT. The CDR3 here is CASRGTVRLAYEQYF. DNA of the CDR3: TGTGCCAGCAGAGGGACCGTACGACTAGCATACGAGCAGTACTTC.

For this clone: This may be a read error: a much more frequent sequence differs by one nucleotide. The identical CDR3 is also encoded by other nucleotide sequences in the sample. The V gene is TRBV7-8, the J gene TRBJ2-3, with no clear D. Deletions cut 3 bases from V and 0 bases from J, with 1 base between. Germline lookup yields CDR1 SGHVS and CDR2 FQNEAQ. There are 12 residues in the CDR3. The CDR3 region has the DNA TGTGCCAGCAGCTTTAGCACAGATACGCAGTATTTT. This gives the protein CASSFSTDTQYF.

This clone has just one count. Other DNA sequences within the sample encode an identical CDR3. The CDR3 spells CASSPGTSGSSYEQYF. For the CDR3, the DNA is TGTGCCAGCAGCCCCGGGACTAGCGGAAGCTCCTACGAGCAGTACTTC. This chain connects TRBV5-4 to TRBJ2-7; 11 bases line up with TRBD2. CDR1 is SGHNT, CDR2 YYREEE, per germline (reference sequence). CDR3 length equals 16 residues. V gave up 4 bases and J gave up 0 bases; unmatched junction bases: 6.

DNA for the CDR3: TGTGCCAGCAGGGGCCGGGACTTACAAGAGACCCAGTACTTC. Its translation: CASRGRDLQETQYF. The chain carries TRBV28 and TRBJ2-5, with D maybe TRBD2 (6 bases). V was cut by 6 bases and J by 2 bases, with 13 bases left in between. This CDR3 is 14 amino acids long. The germline CDR1 and CDR2 sequences are MDHEN and SYDVKM.

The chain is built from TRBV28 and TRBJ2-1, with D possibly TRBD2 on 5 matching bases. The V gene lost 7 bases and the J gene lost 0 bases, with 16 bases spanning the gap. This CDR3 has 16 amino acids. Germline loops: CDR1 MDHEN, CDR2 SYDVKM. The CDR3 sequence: CASTGFLASSYNEQFF. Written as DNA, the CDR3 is TGTGCCAGCACGGGCTTCTTAGCGAGCTCCTACAATGAGCAGTTCTTC.

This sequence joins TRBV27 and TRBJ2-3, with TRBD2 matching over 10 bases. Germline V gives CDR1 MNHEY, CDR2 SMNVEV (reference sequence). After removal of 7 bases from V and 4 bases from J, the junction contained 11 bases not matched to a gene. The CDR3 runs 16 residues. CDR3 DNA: TGTGCCAGCACCCCTTGGCTAGCGGGAGTCCCAGATACGCAGTATTTT. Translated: CASTPWLAGVPDTQYF.

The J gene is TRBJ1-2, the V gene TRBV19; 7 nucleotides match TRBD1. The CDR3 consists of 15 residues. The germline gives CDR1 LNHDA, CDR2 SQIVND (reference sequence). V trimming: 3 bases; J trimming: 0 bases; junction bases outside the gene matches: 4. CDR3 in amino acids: CASSIVTGSNYGYTF. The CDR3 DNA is TGTGCCAGTAGTATCGTGACAGGGTCTAACTATGGCTACACCTTC.

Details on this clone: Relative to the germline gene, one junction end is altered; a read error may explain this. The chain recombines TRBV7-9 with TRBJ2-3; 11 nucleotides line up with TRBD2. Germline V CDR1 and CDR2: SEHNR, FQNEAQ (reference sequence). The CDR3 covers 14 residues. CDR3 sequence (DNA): TGTGCCAGCAGCATAGCGGGAGGGCGAGATACGCAGTATTTT. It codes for CASSIAGGRDTQYF.

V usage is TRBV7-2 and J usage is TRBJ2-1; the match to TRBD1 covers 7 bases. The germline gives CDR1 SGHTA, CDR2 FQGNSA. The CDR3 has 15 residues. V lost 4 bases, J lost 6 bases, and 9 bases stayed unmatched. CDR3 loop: CASSWTGSFFNEQFF. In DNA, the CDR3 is TGTGCCAGCAGCTGGACAGGATCTTTCTTCAATGAGCAGTTCTTC. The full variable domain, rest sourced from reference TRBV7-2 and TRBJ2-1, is GAGVSQSPSNKVTEKGKDVELRCDPISGHTALYWYRQSLGQGLEFLIYFQGNSAPDKSGLPSDRFSAERTGGSVSTLTIQRTQQEDSAVYLCASSWTGSFFNEQFFGPGTRLTVL.

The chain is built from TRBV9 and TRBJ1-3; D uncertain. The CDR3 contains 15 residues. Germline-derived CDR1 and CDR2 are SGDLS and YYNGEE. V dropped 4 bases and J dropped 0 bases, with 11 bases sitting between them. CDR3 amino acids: CASSRADASGNTIYF. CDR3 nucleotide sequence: TGTGCCAGCAGCAGGGCGGATGCCTCTGGAAACACCATATATTTT. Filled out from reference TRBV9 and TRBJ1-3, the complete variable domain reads DSGVTQTPKHLITATGQRVTLRCSPRSGDLSVYWYQQSLDQGLQFLIQYYNGEERAKGNILERFSAQQFPDLHSELNLSSLELGDSALYFCASSRADASGNTIYFGEGSWLTVV.

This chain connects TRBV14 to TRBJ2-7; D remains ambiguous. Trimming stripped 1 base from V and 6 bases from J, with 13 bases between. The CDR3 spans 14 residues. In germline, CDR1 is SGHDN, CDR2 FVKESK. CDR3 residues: CASSQVEISGEQYF. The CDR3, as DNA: TGTGCCAGCAGCCAAGTTGAGATTTCGGGCGAGCAGTACTTC.